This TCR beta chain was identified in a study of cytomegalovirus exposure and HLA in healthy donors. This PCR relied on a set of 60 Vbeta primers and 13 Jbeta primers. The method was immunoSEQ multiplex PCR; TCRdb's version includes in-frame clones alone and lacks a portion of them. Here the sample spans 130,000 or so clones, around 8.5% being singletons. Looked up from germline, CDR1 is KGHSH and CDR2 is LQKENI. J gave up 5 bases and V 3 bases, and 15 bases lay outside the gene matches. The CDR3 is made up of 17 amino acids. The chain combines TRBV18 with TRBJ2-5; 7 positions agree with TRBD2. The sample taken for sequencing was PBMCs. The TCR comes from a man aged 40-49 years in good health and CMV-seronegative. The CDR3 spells CASSPGLAEIKGETQYF. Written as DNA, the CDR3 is TGTGCCAGCTCACCCGGGCTAGCGGAGATTAAGGGGGAGACCCAGTACTTC.